This T cell receptor beta chain was recovered during a study of shared clonotypes between healthy human individuals. Regarding the study as a whole: Of the naive CD4 clonotypes, around 4.7% were shared across a few donors. Donor scarcity curtailed the genetic and exposure-history diversity represented herein. What rarefaction showed was incomplete sorted-subset sequencing despite large depth.

Produced via immunoSEQ multiplex PCR; TCRdb's table is partial and in-frame only. The table has about 590,000 clones, over 95% seen once. Concerning this clone: Its specificity is unknown. The same CDR3 also results from other DNA sequences found in this sample.

CDR1 and CDR2 (germline): LNHDA, SQIVND (reference sequence). This CDR3 has 14 amino acids. V lost 1 base, J lost 3 bases, and 9 bases lay in between. Naivety among CD8 cells was defined by CD45RO negativity and positive CCR7 selection, thereby excluding terminally differentiated effector memory CD45RA+ cells. The rearrangement links TRBV19 to TRBJ2-5, with a tentative D call TRBD2 (6 bases). This receptor was taken from a woman aged 25 to 39 in good health. The source material was naive CD8+ T cells sorted from blood. In nucleotides, the CDR3 is TGTGCCAGTAGTATAGGAGCGGGTGAAGAGACCCAGTACTTC. Protein product: CASSIGAGEETQYF.